This T cell receptor beta chain is drawn from a study of T cell repertoires in cytomegalovirus infection. About the research overall: Public TCR beta signatures marked donors with CMV infection and the matching HLA.

Trimming shortened V by 3 bases and J by 2 bases, and 10 bases separated the two germline ends. The CDR3 runs to 14 residues. TCRdb re-called the reads with MiXCR, one entry per CDR3 protein. The table lists a few hundred thousand distinct CDR3 sequences, 26% of them singletons. Study-wide points: HLA-C-restricted CMV-specific TCR beta clonotypes prevailed in the ex vivo response.

To note about this clonotype: Its antigen is unknown.

The chain uses TRBV12-3 or TRBV12-4 and TRBJ2-5; D is ambiguous. The TCR originated in a human donor in good health (CMV status not recorded). Some clones in this sample may be carry-over from other donors' samples. The sample consisted of PBMCs. CDR3 in amino acids: CASSLRSTQETQYF. CDR3 sequence (DNA): TGTGCCAGCAGTTTGCGGTCTACACAAGAGACCCAGTACTTC.